This passage covers 29 T cell receptor beta chains from one sample sequenced in a study of blood T cell repertoires in COVID-19. The assay was immunoSEQ multiplex PCR, and TCRdb's table has in-frame clones only and misses some. This sample has fewer than 200,000 clones, with more than 75% found just once. Sequenced material: peripheral blood. The receptors were sampled from a woman in her 70s with COVID-19, enrolled during active disease.

This chain connects TRBV5-1 to TRBJ1-3; D is unresolved. Germline CDR1 is SGHRS and CDR2 is YFSETQ. V was cut by 0 bases and J by 0 bases, with 7 bases left in between. The CDR3 length is 15 residues. CDR3 sequence reads: CASSLEIASGNTIYF. The DNA of the CDR3 is TGCGCCAGCAGCTTGGAAATAGCCTCTGGAAACACCATATATTTT.

Notes on this clone: At one end, the junction sequence differs from germline, possibly due to a read error. This sequence joins TRBV24-1 and TRBJ1-2; TRBD1 agrees at 7 bases. Germline CDR1 KGHDR, CDR2 SFDVKD. The CDR3 is made up of 13 amino acids. The CDR3 DNA is TGTGCCGCCAGTGATTCGACAGGGTTTGGCTACACCTTC. This translates into CAASDSTGFGYTF.

The chain recombines TRBV4-3 with TRBJ2-2, with D possibly TRBD2 on 6 matching bases. Germline V gene lookup returns CDR1 LGHNA and CDR2 YSLEER. Trimming shortened V by 1 base and J by 5 bases, and 17 bases separated the two germline ends. CDR3 length: 17 residues. The CDR3 protein is CASSQGGDERRTGELFF. The DNA of the CDR3 is TGCGCCAGCAGCCAAGGGGGGGACGAAAGGAGGACCGGGGAGCTGTTTTTT.

The CDR3, as DNA: TGTGCTAGTGGAGCCCCGTCGGGGTGGGACAGGTTCTTT. Translated: CASGAPSGWDRFF. The chain links TRBV12-5 to TRBJ1-1, with 8 positions matching TRBD1. Losses at the gene ends were 6 bases for V and 14 bases for J; bases not matched to a gene: 14. CDR1 is LGHNT and CDR2 is FRNRAP in the germline V gene. The CDR3 totals 13 residues.

This rearrangement joins TRBV6-6 to TRBJ1-1; the D gene is possibly TRBD1 (6 bases). The V gene lost 4 bases and the J gene lost 1 base, with 10 bases spanning the gap. The germline CDR1 and CDR2 sequences are MNHNY and SVGAGI (reference sequence). The CDR3 runs to 14 residues. Here the CDR3 DNA reads TGTGCCAGCAGTTCCCCGGACAGGAACACTGAAGCTTTCTTT. It translates to CASSSPDRNTEAFF.

J is TRBJ2-1 and V is TRBV3-1 (or the pseudogene TRBV3-2), with D tentatively TRBD2 (6 bases). The CDR3 has 17 amino acids. Deletions cut 1 base from V and 0 bases from J, with 13 bases between. Germline-derived CDR1 and CDR2 are LGHDT and YNNKEL (reference sequence). In nucleotides, the CDR3 is TGTGCCAGCAGCCAAGGTAGGGCGGGAAGCTCCTACAATGAGCAGTTCTTC. Translated, it gives CASSQGRAGSSYNEQFF.

J is TRBJ2-1 and V is TRBV5-6; TRBD1 agrees at 7 bases. Germline V gives CDR1 SGHDT, CDR2 YYEEEE. V was pared by 7 bases and J by 3 bases, with 1 base of the junction left unmatched. The CDR3 covers 12 residues. CDR3 DNA: TGTGCCAGCGGGACAGACTACAATGAGCAGTTCTTC. This codes for CASGTDYNEQFF.

This clone was detected once. The chain carries TRBV7-9 and TRBJ2-7; a weak D match, TRBD2 (5 bases). There are 16 residues in the CDR3. Germline-derived CDR1 and CDR2 are SEHNR and FQNEAQ (reference sequence). Trimming took off 3 bases at V and 4 bases at J, with 19 bases between the two ends. The CDR3 DNA reads as TGTGCCAGCAGCTTTACCCAAAGGACTGGAAAATACGAGCAGTACTTC. Protein sequence: CASSFTQRTGKYEQYF. Looking up the rest from reference TRBV7-9 and TRBJ2-7 gives the full variable domain: DTGVSQNPRHKITKRGQNVTFRCDPISEHNRLYWYRQTLGQGPEFLTYFQNEAQLEKSRLLSDRFSAERPKGSFSTLEIQRTEQGDSAMYLCASSFTQRTGKYEQYFGPGTRLTVT.

The V gene is TRBV3-1 (or the pseudogene TRBV3-2), the J gene TRBJ2-1, with TRBD2 identical over 8 bases. From germline, CDR1 is LGHDT and CDR2 YNNKEL (reference sequence). The J segment lost 4 bases and the V segment lost 0 bases, leaving 11 bases of the junction unmatched. The CDR3 runs 18 residues. CDR3 sequence: CASSQDVGLVVSYNEQFF. CDR3 DNA: TGTGCCAGCAGCCAAGATGTGGGACTAGTAGTTTCTTACAATGAGCAGTTCTTC.

This clone has just one count. The genes are TRBV19 and TRBJ2-2; perhaps TRBD2 as D (5 bases). V was shortened by 1 base and J by 3 bases, with 9 bases between the two germline ends. This CDR3 region has 15 residues. Germline CDR1 LNHDA, CDR2 SQIVND (reference sequence). CDR3 sequence: CASSIGTHYTGELFF. The CDR3 nucleotides read TGTGCCAGTAGTATAGGGACTCATTACACCGGGGAGCTGTTTTTT.

V and J are TRBV18 and TRBJ1-2; 8 bases agree with TRBD1. The CDR3 contains 16 residues. The junction had 9 bases not matched to a gene; V was cut back by 3 bases and J by 3 bases. Germline V gene data show CDR1 as KGHSH and CDR2 as LQKENI. The CDR3 DNA is TGTGCCAGCTCACCTTTAGGGACAGGACCTCACTATGGCTACACCTTC. Translated: CASSPLGTGPHYGYTF.

This chain connects TRBV3-1 (or the pseudogene TRBV3-2) to TRBJ1-5; D is unclear. The V and J ends lost 1 base and 7 bases respectively, with 5 bases between them. There are 12 residues in the CDR3. Germline V gene sequence: CDR1 LGHDT, CDR2 YNNKEL (reference sequence). The CDR3 DNA is TGTGCCAGCAGCCAAGGACTGCAGCCCCAGCATTTT. This sequence encodes CASSQGLQPQHF.

This chain links TRBV30 with TRBJ2-5; TRBD2 aligns across 15 bases. Germline V gene data show CDR1 as GTSNPN and CDR2 as SVGIG (reference sequence). The V segment lost 5 bases and the J segment 2 bases; nucleotides outside the gene matches: 6. This CDR3 is 16 amino acids long. The CDR3 sequence: CAWAGTSGRRQETQYF. The CDR3 DNA reads as TGTGCCTGGGCCGGGACTAGCGGGAGGAGACAAGAGACCCAGTACTTC.

The J gene is TRBJ2-7, the V gene TRBV5-1; tentative D call: TRBD1 (6 bases). Trimming stripped 0 bases from V and 1 base from J, with 14 bases between. Germline V CDR1 and CDR2: SGHRS, YFSETQ. This CDR3 comprises 16 residues. The CDR3 sequence is CASSLVSGVYSYEQYF. The CDR3 DNA follows: TGCGCCAGCAGCTTGGTGTCAGGGGTGTATTCCTACGAGCAGTACTTC.

V and J are TRBV11-3 and TRBJ1-6; D is undetermined. Trimming pared 5 bases from V and 0 bases from J, leaving 14 bases between. The CDR3 loop spans 17 amino acids. Germline assignment: CDR1 SGHNT and CDR2 YENEEA. The CDR3 sequence: CASSLLGLSSYNSPLHF. CDR3 nucleotide sequence: TGTGCCAGCAGCCTACTAGGGTTAAGCTCCTATAATTCACCCCTCCACTTT.

The chain couples TRBV5-1 to TRBJ2-3; 9 bases agree with TRBD2. Looked up from germline, CDR1 is SGHRS and CDR2 is YFSETQ. The CDR3 runs 17 residues. Germline trimming cut 3 bases from V and 4 bases from J; bases unmatched to any gene: 12. The chain's CDR3 is CASSSLVAGVEADTQYF. For the CDR3, the DNA is TGCGCCAGCAGCTCGCTCGTAGCGGGAGTAGAGGCAGATACGCAGTATTTT.

V gene TRBV12-3 or TRBV12-4 combines with J gene TRBJ2-7; perhaps TRBD1 as D (6 bases). Trimming pared 5 bases from V and 0 bases from J, leaving 8 bases between. The CDR3 loop spans 13 amino acids. CDR3 coding DNA: TGTGCCAGCAGTCGGACAGCCTCCTACGAGCAGTACTTC. It yields the protein CASSRTASYEQYF.

This rearrangement joins TRBV7-3 to TRBJ2-3, with 9 bases identical to TRBD2. Trimming cost V 5 bases and J 1 base; bases outside gene matches: 4. The CDR3 has 15 residues. Germline V gene data show CDR1 as SGHTA and CDR2 as FQGTGA. CDR3 bases: TGTGCCAGCAGCAAGAAGCGGGAGGGCACAGATACGCAGTATTTT. Translation gives CASSKKREGTDTQYF.

The rearrangement joins TRBV5-6 to TRBJ2-7; a possible D gene is TRBD1 (5 bases). The V gene's germline CDR1 is SGHDT and CDR2 YYEEEE. Deletions cut 3 bases from V and 0 bases from J, with 16 bases between. This CDR3 comprises 16 residues. The CDR3 sequence is CASSSTTELSSYEQYF. In DNA, the CDR3 is TGTGCCAGCAGCTCCACGACAGAACTGAGCTCCTACGAGCAGTACTTC.

The V gene is TRBV24-1, the J gene TRBJ2-7; 10 positions match TRBD1. Germline CDR1 and CDR2: KGHDR and SFDVKD. V shed 4 bases and J 8 bases; nucleotides not matched to a gene: 4. This CDR3 has 13 residues. The CDR3 coding sequence is TGTGCCACCAGTGACGGGACAGGGGCGAAGCAGTACTTC. This sequence encodes CATSDGTGAKQYF.

This clone appeared once. V and J are TRBV6-5 and TRBJ1-5; 9 nucleotides line up with TRBD1. The germline V gene has CDR1 MNHEY and CDR2 SVGAGI. V shed 7 bases and J 8 bases; nucleotides not matched to a gene: 9. The CDR3 length is 14 residues. CDR3 sequence: CASKGTGPREPQHF. In nucleotides, the CDR3 is TGTGCCAGCAAGGGGACAGGGCCTAGGGAGCCCCAGCATTTT.

This chain joins TRBV5-6 and TRBJ1-4; possibly TRBD1 for D (6 bases). The CDR3 has 17 residues. Germline assignment: CDR1 SGHDT and CDR2 YYEEEE. V was shortened by 0 bases and J by 2 bases, with 14 bases between the two germline ends. In nucleotides, the CDR3 is TGTGCCAGCAGCTTGGCCCGTGGGGGCTGGACTAATGAAAAACTGTTTTTT. Translating it yields CASSLARGGWTNEKLFF.

The table lists this clone with a few counts. The V call is TRBV10-3, the J call TRBJ2-7; no clear D gene. Trimming cost V 6 bases and J 0 bases, with 3 bases left between them. Germline V gives CDR1 ENHRY, CDR2 SYGVKD. The CDR3 is made up of 11 amino acids. CDR3: CAISSSYEQYF. The DNA of the CDR3 is TGTGCCATCAGCAGCTCCTACGAGCAGTACTTC.

This rearrangement joins TRBV28 to TRBJ2-1, with TRBD2 matching 8 bases. Germline trimming cut 8 bases from V and 4 bases from J; bases unmatched to any gene: 7. This CDR3 is built from 14 residues. Germline V gene sequence: CDR1 MDHEN, CDR2 SYDVKM. The CDR3 sequence is CASGRSGTYNEQFF. The CDR3 coding sequence is TGTGCCAGCGGCCGTAGCGGGACATACAATGAGCAGTTCTTC. The variable domain in full, completed from reference TRBV28 and TRBJ2-1, reads DVKVTQSSRYLVKRTGEKVFLECVQDMDHENMFWYRQDPGLGLRLIYFSYDVKMKEKGDIPEGYSVSREKKERFSLILESASTNQTSMYLCASGRSGTYNEQFFGPGTRLTVL.

This chain links TRBV6-2 or TRBV6-3 with TRBJ2-3; a possible D gene is TRBD1 (5 bases). Trimming shortened V by 6 bases and J by 2 bases, and 12 bases separated the two germline ends. Germline values: CDR1 MNHEY, CDR2 SVGEGT. The CDR3 loop spans 14 amino acids. The CDR3 sequence: CASSPGQPTDTQYF. In nucleotides, the CDR3 is TGTGCCAGCAGCCCCGGACAACCCACAGATACGCAGTATTTT.

The chain couples TRBV30 to TRBJ2-1; 7 nucleotides align to TRBD1. The V gene's germline CDR1 is GTSNPN and CDR2 SVGIG (reference sequence). Losses at the gene ends were 3 bases for V and 6 bases for J; bases not matched to a gene: 8. The CDR3 is made up of 14 amino acids. CDR3 region: CAWSARGLRNEQFF. In nucleotides, the CDR3 is TGTGCCTGGAGCGCGAGGGGGCTCCGCAATGAGCAGTTCTTC.

The chain has TRBV24-1 and TRBJ1-1; possible D gene TRBD1, 5 bases. The germline V and J ends were trimmed by 3 bases and 8 bases, with 9 bases remaining between them. The CDR3 runs to 12 residues. Germline lookup yields CDR1 KGHDR and CDR2 SFDVKD. This chain's CDR3 is CATSDRQSEAFF. The CDR3 nucleotides read TGTGCCACCAGTGATCGACAGAGCGAAGCTTTCTTT.

This clone was seen once. This rearrangement joins TRBV11-2 to TRBJ1-4, with TRBD1 matching 8 bases. CDR1 is SGHAT and CDR2 is FQNNGV in the germline V gene. J was trimmed by 8 bases and V by 1 base; bases with no gene match: 6. The CDR3 is 15 residues long. CDR3: CASSLGPDRGEKLFF. In nucleotides, the CDR3 is TGTGCCAGCAGCTTAGGGCCAGACAGGGGAGAAAAACTGTTTTTT.

CDR3 DNA: TGTGCCAGCAGCGCGGAGTTGGTCTCTGGAAACACCATATATTTT. As protein: CASSAELVSGNTIYF. V usage is TRBV9 and J usage is TRBJ1-3; D is ambiguous. V shed 3 bases and J shed 0 bases, with 10 bases lying between them. Germline CDR1 SGDLS, CDR2 YYNGEE. The CDR3 sequence is 15 residues long.